This TCR beta chain was identified during a study of graft-versus-host responses after intestinal transplantation. For the study at large: Anti-thymocyte globulin was used for induction in all recipients, who then took tacrolimus and steroids for about 3 years.

Trimming at V came to 6 bases and at J to 3 bases, leaving 10 bases not matched to a gene. This CDR3 contains 15 residues. The study, taken as a whole, reports: Early after transplant, HvG declines were associated with peak levels of circulating GvH clones. Individuals carrying graft-donor T cell macrochimerism showed high graft-versus-host to host-versus-graft clonal ratios in allografts. There were GvH clones found in recipient marrow, and some of them appeared first in ileum or blood.

A word on this clone: Its antigen is unidentified.

Sequenced by immunoSEQ multiplex PCR; TCRdb stores in-frame clones only, minus some. The table has 99,000 or so clones, about 82% seen once. This TCR was sampled from a human patient who received an intestinal transplant, so some T cells may come from the graft donor. V is TRBV23-1 and J is TRBJ1-2; TRBD1 agrees at 7 bases. TRBV23-1 is designated an ORF whose function remains uncertain. Sequences were derived from PBMCs, sampled 255 days after intestinal transplant. CDR3 in amino acids: CASRDDRDHDYGYTF. The CDR3 DNA follows: TGCGCCAGCAGGGATGACAGGGACCATGACTATGGCTACACCTTC.